These 7 T cell receptor beta chains came from one sample sequenced in a study of cytomegalovirus exposure and HLA in healthy donors. Sequenced by immunoSEQ multiplex PCR; TCRdb stores in-frame clones only, minus some. The sample consists of roughly 75,000 clones, about 85% of them appearing once. The sample taken for sequencing was PBMCs. These receptors came from a man younger than 45 in good health and CMV-seronegative.

This clone is a singleton in its sample. This chain joins TRBV14 and TRBJ2-7; TRBD1 matches at 9 bases. This CDR3 region has 15 residues. The ends lost 1 base at V and 4 bases at J; junction bases unmatched: 5. Germline CDR1 and CDR2: SGHDN and FVKESK. CDR3 nucleotide sequence: TGTGCCAGCAGCCAAGTCGGGACAGGGACGTACGAGCAGTACTTC. This gives the protein CASSQVGTGTYEQYF.

The rearrangement joins TRBV11-2 to TRBJ2-1; no definite D call. The V and J ends lost 5 bases and 10 bases respectively, with 12 bases between them. This CDR3 has 12 amino acids. CDR1 and CDR2 from the germline V gene are SGHAT and FQNNGV. The CDR3 sequence: CASSPQNVEQFF. CDR3 nucleotide sequence: TGTGCCAGCAGCCCCCAGAACGTGGAGCAGTTCTTC. Full variable domain (rest looked up from reference TRBV11-2 and TRBJ2-1): EAGVAQSPRYKIIEKRQSVAFWCNPISGHATLYWYQQILGQGPKLLIQFQNNGVVDDSQLPKDRFSAERLKGVDSTLKIQPAKLEDSAVYLCASSPQNVEQFFGPGTRLTVL.

Worth noting for this clone: Germline and junction disagree at one end, which may indicate a read error. This chain uses TRBV7-7 with TRBJ2-3; 7 bases are shared with TRBD1. The CDR3 sequence is 16 residues long. CDR1 and CDR2 (germline): SSHAT, FNYEAQ (reference sequence). The CDR3 region has the DNA TGTGCTAGCAGCCGGAGACCGGGACAGTACACAGATACGCAGTATTTT. Protein sequence: CASSRRPGQYTDTQYF.

The chain employs TRBV27 and TRBJ1-5, with a tentative D call TRBD1 (5 bases). The CDR3 loop spans 14 amino acids. V lost 2 bases, J lost 4 bases, and 9 bases lay in between. In germline, CDR1 is MNHEY, CDR2 SMNVEV (reference sequence). In nucleotides, the CDR3 is TGTGCCAGCAGTTTAATAGGGGCTAATCAGCCCCAGCATTTT. This translates into CASSLIGANQPQHF.

The chain is built from TRBV7-9 and TRBJ1-1; possibly TRBD1 for D (5 bases). This CDR3 spans 12 amino acids. The V gene's germline CDR1 is SEHNR and CDR2 FQNEAQ (reference sequence). V was trimmed by 6 bases and J by 5 bases, leaving 10 bases between them. This CDR3 is CASRRGKTEAFF. The CDR3 coding sequence is TGTGCCAGCAGACGGGGGAAAACTGAAGCTTTCTTT.

The chain employs TRBV11-2 and TRBJ2-1; D remains unclear. This CDR3 contains 12 residues. V lost 1 base, J lost 8 bases, and 6 bases lay in between. Germline V gives CDR1 SGHAT, CDR2 FQNNGV. The CDR3 sequence is CASSLGTDEQFF. As DNA, the CDR3 is TGTGCCAGCAGCTTAGGAACAGATGAGCAGTTCTTC.

This clone was recorded once. The V and J genes are TRBV14 and TRBJ2-5; 11 positions agree with TRBD1. The CDR3 is made up of 16 amino acids. Unmatched junction bases numbered 8, after V lost 1 base and J lost 7 bases. Germline CDR1 is SGHDN and CDR2 is FVKESK. The CDR3 nucleotides are TGTGCCAGCAGCCAAGGCTTGGGACAGGGGGTCGTGACCCAGTACTTC. Protein product: CASSQGLGQGVVTQYF.